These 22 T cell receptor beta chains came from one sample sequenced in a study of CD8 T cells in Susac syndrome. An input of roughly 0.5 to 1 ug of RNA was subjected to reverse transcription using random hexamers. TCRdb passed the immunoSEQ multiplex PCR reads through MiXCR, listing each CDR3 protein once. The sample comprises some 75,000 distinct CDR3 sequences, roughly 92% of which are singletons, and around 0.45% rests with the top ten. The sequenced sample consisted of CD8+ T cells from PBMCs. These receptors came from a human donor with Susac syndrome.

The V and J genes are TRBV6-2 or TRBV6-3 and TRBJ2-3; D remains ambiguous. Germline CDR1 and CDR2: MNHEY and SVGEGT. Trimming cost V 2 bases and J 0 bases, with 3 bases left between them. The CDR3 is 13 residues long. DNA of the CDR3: TGTGCCAGCAGTTACGCTAGCACAGATACGCAGTATTTT. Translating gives CASSYASTDTQYF.

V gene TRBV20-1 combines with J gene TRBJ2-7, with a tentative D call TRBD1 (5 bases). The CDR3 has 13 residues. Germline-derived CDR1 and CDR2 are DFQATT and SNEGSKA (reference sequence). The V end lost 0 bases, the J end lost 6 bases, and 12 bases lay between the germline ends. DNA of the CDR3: TGCAGTGCTAGAGATACAGGCCGAGGCGAGCAGTACTTC. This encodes CSARDTGRGEQYF.

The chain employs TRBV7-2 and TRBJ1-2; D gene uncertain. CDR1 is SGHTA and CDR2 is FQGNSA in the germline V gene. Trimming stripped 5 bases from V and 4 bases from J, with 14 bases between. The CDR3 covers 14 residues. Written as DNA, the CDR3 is TGTGCCAGCAGCCCACTCCCGGGCCGCTATGGCTACACCTTC. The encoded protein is CASSPLPGRYGYTF.

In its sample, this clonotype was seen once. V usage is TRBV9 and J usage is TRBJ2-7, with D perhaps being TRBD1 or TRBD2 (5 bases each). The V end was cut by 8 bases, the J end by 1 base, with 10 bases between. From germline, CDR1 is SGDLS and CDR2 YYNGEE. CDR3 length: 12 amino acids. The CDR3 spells CARGDGSYEQYF. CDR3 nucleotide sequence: TGTGCCAGGGGGGACGGATCCTACGAGCAGTACTTC.

The CDR3 loop reads CASSQEWVTGGNEKLFF. The CDR3 nucleotides read TGCGCCAGCAGCCAAGAATGGGTGACAGGGGGTAATGAAAAACTGTTTTTT. The V gene is TRBV4-3, the J gene TRBJ1-4; 9 bases align to TRBD1. Germline trimming cut 0 bases from V and 4 bases from J; bases unmatched to any gene: 6. Germline CDR1 and CDR2: LGHNA and YSLEER. The length of the CDR3 is 17 residues.

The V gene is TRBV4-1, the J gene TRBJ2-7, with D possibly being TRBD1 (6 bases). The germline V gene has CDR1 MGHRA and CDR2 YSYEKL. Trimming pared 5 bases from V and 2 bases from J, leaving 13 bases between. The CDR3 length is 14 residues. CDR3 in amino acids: CASSSGTNAYEQYF. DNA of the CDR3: TGCGCCAGCAGCTCCGGGACAAACGCCTACGAGCAGTACTTC.

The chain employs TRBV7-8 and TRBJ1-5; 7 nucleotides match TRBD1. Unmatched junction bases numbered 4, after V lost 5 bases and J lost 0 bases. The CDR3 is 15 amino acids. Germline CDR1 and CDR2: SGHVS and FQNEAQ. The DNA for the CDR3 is TGTGCCAGCAGCCGGGGACAGCATAGCAATCAGCCCCAGCATTTT. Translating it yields CASSRGQHSNQPQHF.

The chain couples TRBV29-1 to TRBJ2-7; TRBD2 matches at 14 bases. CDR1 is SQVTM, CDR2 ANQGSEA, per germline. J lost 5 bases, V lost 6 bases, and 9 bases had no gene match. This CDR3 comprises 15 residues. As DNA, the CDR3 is TGCAGCGTCGGCATGGGGACTAGCGGGAGCGACGAGCAGTACTTC. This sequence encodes CSVGMGTSGSDEQYF.

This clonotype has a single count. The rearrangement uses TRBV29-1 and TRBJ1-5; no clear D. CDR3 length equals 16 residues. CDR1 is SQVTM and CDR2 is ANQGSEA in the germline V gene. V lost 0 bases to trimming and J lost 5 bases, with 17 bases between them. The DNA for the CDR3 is TGCAGCGTTGAAGATCTTGAGGAAAGGGCCGATCAGCCCCAGCATTTT. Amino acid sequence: CSVEDLEERADQPQHF.

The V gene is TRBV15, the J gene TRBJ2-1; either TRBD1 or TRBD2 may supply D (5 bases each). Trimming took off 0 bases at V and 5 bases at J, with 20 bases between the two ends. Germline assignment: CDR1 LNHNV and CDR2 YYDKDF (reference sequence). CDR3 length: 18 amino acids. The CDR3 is CATSRDLLGVPKNNEQFF. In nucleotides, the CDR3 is TGTGCCACCAGCAGAGATCTACTAGGGGTGCCCAAGAACAATGAGCAGTTCTTC.

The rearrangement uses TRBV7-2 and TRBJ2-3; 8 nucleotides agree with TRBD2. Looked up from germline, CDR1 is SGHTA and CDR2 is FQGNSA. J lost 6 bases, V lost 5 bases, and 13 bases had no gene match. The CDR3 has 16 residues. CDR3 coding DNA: TGTGCCAGCAGCCCCGGACTAGCCCCGGGGATGGATACGCAGTATTTT. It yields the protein CASSPGLAPGMDTQYF.

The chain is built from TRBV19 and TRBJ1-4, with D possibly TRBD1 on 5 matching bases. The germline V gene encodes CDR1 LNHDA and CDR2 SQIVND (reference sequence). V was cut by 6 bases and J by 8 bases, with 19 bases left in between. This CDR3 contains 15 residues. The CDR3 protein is CASSPPGGFREKLFF. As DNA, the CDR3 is TGTGCCAGTAGCCCGCCGGGGGGGTTTCGGGAAAAACTGTTTTTT.

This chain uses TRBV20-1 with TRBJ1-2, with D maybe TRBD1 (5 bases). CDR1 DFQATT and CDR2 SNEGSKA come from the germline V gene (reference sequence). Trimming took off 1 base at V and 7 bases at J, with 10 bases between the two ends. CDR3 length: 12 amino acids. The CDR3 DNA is TGCAGTGCTAGAGGAGGGACCGGTGGCTACACCTTC. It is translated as CSARGGTGGYTF.

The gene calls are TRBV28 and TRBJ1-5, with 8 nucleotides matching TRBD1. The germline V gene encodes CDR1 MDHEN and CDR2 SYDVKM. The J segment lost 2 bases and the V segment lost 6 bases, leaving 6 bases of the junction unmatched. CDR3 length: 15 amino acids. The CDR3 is CASSFTTGGNQPQHF. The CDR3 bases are TGTGCCAGCAGCTTTACGACAGGGGGCAATCAGCCCCAGCATTTT.

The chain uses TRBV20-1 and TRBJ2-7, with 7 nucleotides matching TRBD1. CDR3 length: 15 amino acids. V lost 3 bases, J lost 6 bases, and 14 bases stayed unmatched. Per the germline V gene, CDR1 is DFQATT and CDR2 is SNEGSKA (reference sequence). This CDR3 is CSASGTGDTLSEQYF. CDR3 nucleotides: TGCAGTGCTAGCGGAACAGGGGACACCTTAAGCGAGCAGTACTTC.

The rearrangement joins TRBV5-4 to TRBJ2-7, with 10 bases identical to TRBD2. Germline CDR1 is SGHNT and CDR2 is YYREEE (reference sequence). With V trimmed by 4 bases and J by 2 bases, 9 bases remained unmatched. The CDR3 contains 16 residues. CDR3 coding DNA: TGTGCCAGCAGCCGTCCGGGTAGCGGGGGGACCTACGAGCAGTACTTC. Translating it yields CASSRPGSGGTYEQYF.

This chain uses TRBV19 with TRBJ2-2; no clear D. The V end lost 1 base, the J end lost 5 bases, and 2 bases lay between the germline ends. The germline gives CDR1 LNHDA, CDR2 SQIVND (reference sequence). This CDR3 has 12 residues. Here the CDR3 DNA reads TGTGCCAGTAGTATAGTAACCGGGGAGCTGTTTTTT. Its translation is CASSIVTGELFF.

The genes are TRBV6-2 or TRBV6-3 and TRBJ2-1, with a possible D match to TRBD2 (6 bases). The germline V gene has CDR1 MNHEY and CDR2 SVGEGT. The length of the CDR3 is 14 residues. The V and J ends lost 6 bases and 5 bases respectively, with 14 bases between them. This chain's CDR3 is CASSLGLFNNEQFF. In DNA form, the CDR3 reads TGTGCCAGCAGCTTGGGACTTTTTAACAATGAGCAGTTCTTC.

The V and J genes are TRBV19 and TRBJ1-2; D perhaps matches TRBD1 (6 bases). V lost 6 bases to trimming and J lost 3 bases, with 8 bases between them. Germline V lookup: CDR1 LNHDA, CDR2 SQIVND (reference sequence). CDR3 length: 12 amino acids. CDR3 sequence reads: CASRRQDYGYTF. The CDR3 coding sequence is TGTGCCAGTAGGCGACAGGACTATGGCTACACCTTC.

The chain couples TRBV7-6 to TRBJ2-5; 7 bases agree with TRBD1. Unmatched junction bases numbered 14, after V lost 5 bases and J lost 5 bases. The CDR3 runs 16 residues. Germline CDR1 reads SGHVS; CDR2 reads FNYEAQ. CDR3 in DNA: TGTGCCAGCAGCCTTAGACAGGGAGCGACGAGGGAGACCCAGTACTTC. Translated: CASSLRQGATRETQYF. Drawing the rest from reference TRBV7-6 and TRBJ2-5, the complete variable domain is GAGVSQSPRYKVTKRGQDVALRCDPISGHVSLYWYRQALGQGPEFLTYFNYEAQQDKSGLPNDRFSAERPEGSISTLTIQRTEQRDSAMYRCASSLRQGATRETQYFGPGTRLLVL.

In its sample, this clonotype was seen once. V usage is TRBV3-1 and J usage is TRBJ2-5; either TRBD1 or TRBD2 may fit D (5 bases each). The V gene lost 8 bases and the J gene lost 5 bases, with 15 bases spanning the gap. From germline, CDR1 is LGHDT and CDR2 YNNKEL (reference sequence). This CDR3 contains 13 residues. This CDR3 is CASANQWGETQYF. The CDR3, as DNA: TGTGCCAGCGCGAACCAATGGGGGGAGACCCAGTACTTC.

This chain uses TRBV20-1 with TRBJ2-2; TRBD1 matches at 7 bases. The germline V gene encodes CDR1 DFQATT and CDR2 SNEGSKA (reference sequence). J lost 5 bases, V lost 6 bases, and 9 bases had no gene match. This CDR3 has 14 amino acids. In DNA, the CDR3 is TGCAGTGCAATCGGACAGGAATCAACCGGGGAGCTGTTTTTT. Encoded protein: CSAIGQESTGELFF.